The 32 T cell receptor beta chains presented below share a single source sample, sequenced in a study of regulatory T cells in long-lasting Graves disease. The time point here: persistent/refractory GD, antithyroid drugs over 5 years with positive TRAb. From PBMCs, RNA was extracted and then used to make the TCR library. Library construction for TCR beta used iRepertoire HTBI primers and Arm-PCR of CDR3 regions. TCRdb independently ran MiXCR on the multiplex PCR reads; one entry per CDR3 protein. The sample consists of about 450,000 distinct CDR3 sequences, less than 25% of them appearing once. The sequencing here drew on peripheral blood mononuclear cells (PBMCs), taken when the disease was refractory, from a patient treated with antithyroid drugs. The source is a female donor with Graves disease.

This chain links TRBV15 with TRBJ1-5, with D possibly matching TRBD1 (5 bases). Trimming removed 1 base from V and 1 base from J, with 11 bases in between. This CDR3 spans 16 amino acids. Germline values: CDR1 LNHNV, CDR2 YYDKDF (reference sequence). The CDR3 loop reads CATSRVWQGSNQPQHF. DNA of the CDR3: TGTGCCACCAGCAGAGTGTGGCAGGGAAGCAATCAGCCCCAGCATTTT.

This clonotype came up a few times. The rearrangement joins TRBV6-1 to TRBJ2-7; TRBD2 might be the D (6 bases). The germline CDR1 and CDR2 sequences are MNHNS and SASEGT. CDR3 length: 14 amino acids. V lost 7 bases to trimming and J lost 2 bases, with 15 bases between them. The CDR3 DNA is TGTGCCAGCACCCGGCGGGGCGGACCCTACGAGCAGTACTTC. Translation gives CASTRRGGPYEQYF.

This clonotype was detected a few times. The CDR3 region has the DNA TGCAGCGCCGGCGGTGACGAGCAGTACTTC. Translated: CSAGGDEQYF. V and J are TRBV29-1 and TRBJ2-7; D remains ambiguous. V was shortened by 7 bases and J by 5 bases, with 9 bases between the two germline ends. This CDR3 is built from 10 residues. The germline gives CDR1 SQVTM, CDR2 ANQGSEA.

This clonotype has a handful of counts. The chain recombines TRBV11-2 with TRBJ2-4; D gene ambiguous. V was cut by 5 bases and J by 6 bases, with 8 bases left in between. This CDR3 region has 12 residues. Germline loops: CDR1 SGHAT, CDR2 FQNNGV. CDR3 DNA: TGTGCCAGCAGCGACGACCCAAACATTCAGTACTTC. Encoded protein: CASSDDPNIQYF.

The V gene is TRBV5-1, the J gene TRBJ2-7; TRBD2 might be the D (6 bases). Trimming cost V 2 bases and J 2 bases, with 14 bases left between them. The CDR3 extends over 15 amino acids. Germline-derived CDR1 and CDR2 are SGHRS and YFSETQ. CDR3 coding DNA: TGCGCCAGCAGCTTCGTGGGCGGGGACGCCTACGAGCAGTACTTC. Its protein is CASSFVGGDAYEQYF. The variable domain in full, completed from reference TRBV5-1 and TRBJ2-7, reads KAGVTQTPRYLIKTRGQQVTLSCSPISGHRSVSWYQQTPGQGLQFLFEYFSETQRNKGNFPGRFSGRQFSNSRSEMNVSTLELGDSALYLCASSFVGGDAYEQYFGPGTRLTVT.

This clonotype was seen a handful of times. The V and J genes are TRBV5-1 and TRBJ2-7; D may be TRBD1 or TRBD2 (5 bases each). V was shortened by 0 bases and J by 3 bases, with 19 bases between the two germline ends. CDR3 length: 17 amino acids. The V gene's germline CDR1 is SGHRS and CDR2 YFSETQ. In DNA, the CDR3 is TGCGCCAGCAGCTTGGTCAGCTCAGGGACCCAAATCTACGAGCAGTACTTC. Translation: CASSLVSSGTQIYEQYF.

This clonotype was counted ten times or more. The rearrangement links TRBV20-1 to TRBJ2-7; D not resolved. CDR3 size: 15 residues. In germline, CDR1 is DFQATT, CDR2 SNEGSKA (reference sequence). V was cut by 0 bases and J by 0 bases, with 12 bases left in between. CDR3 region: CSARDFTRNSYEQYF. CDR3 in DNA: TGCAGTGCTAGAGATTTTACACGGAACTCCTACGAGCAGTACTTC.

The table lists this clonotype with many counts. The rearrangement links TRBV27 to TRBJ2-7, with a tentative D call TRBD1 (6 bases). The germline gives CDR1 MNHEY, CDR2 SMNVEV (reference sequence). The V gene lost 6 bases and the J gene lost 2 bases, with 17 bases spanning the gap. This CDR3 has 15 residues. CDR3 sequence reads: CASSQPGTPAYEQYF. For the CDR3, the DNA is TGTGCCAGCAGCCAACCCGGGACACCGGCCTACGAGCAGTACTTC.

This clonotype was detected many times. The rearrangement links TRBV12-3 or TRBV12-4 to TRBJ2-2; D might be TRBD1 or TRBD2, each matching 5 bases. The V end was cut by 6 bases, the J end by 0 bases, with 14 bases between. There are 16 residues in the CDR3. DNA of the CDR3: TGTGCCAGCAGACCCGGGACCGCCACGAACACCGGGGAGCTGTTTTTT. Translated: CASRPGTATNTGELFF.

This chain links TRBV19 with TRBJ2-7; D call uncertain. Germline CDR1 is LNHDA and CDR2 is SQIVND (reference sequence). V lost 3 bases, J lost 2 bases, and 5 bases lay in between. CDR3 length equals 12 residues. CDR3 coding DNA: TGTGCCAGTAGTATGTGGCCCTACGAGCAGTACTTC. It codes for CASSMWPYEQYF.

This clonotype was picked up many times. The rearrangement uses TRBV15 and TRBJ1-2, with D perhaps matching TRBD1 (5 bases). The V end was cut by 3 bases, the J end by 2 bases, with 16 bases between. This CDR3 has 16 amino acids. Germline CDR1 and CDR2: LNHNV and YYDKDF (reference sequence). The CDR3 loop is CATSRSIGAENYGYTF. As DNA, the CDR3 is TGTGCCACCAGCAGGTCGATCGGGGCGGAAAACTATGGCTACACCTTC. The full variable domain, rest sourced from reference TRBV15 and TRBJ1-2, is DAMVIQNPRYQVTQFGKPVTLSCSQTLNHNVMYWYQQKSSQAPKLLFHYYDKDFNNEADTPDNFQSRRPNTSFCFLDIRSPGLGDTAMYLCATSRSIGAENYGYTFGSGTRLTVV.

The chain links TRBV7-3 to TRBJ2-2; 8 nucleotides line up with TRBD1. CDR3 size: 18 residues. The ends lost 5 bases at V and 1 base at J; junction bases unmatched: 12. Germline lookup yields CDR1 SGHTA and CDR2 FQGTGA. This CDR3 reads CASSLISGGTGNTGELFF. Written as DNA, the CDR3 is TGTGCCAGCAGCCTAATCTCAGGAGGGACAGGGAACACCGGGGAGCTGTTTTTT. The complete variable domain, with remaining parts taken from reference TRBV7-3 and TRBJ2-2, reads GAGVSQTPSNKVTEKGKYVELRCDPISGHTALYWYRQSLGQGPEFLIYFQGTGAADDSGLPNDRFFAVRPEGSVSTLKIQRTERGDSAVYLCASSLISGGTGNTGELFFGEGSRLTVL.

Many counts were recorded for this clonotype. CDR3 bases: TGTGCCAGCAGCGTACAGACTGGGACGGAAGCTTTCTTT. This sequence encodes CASSVQTGTEAFF. The J gene is TRBJ1-1, the V gene TRBV7-3; possible D gene TRBD1, 5 bases. Between the trimmed V and J ends, which lost 5 bases and 8 bases, there was a span of 15 bases. This CDR3 comprises 13 residues. Germline values: CDR1 SGHTA, CDR2 FQGTGA.

This clonotype came up many times. V usage is TRBV7-3 and J usage is TRBJ1-1; 7 nucleotides align to TRBD1. This CDR3 has 16 amino acids. V dropped 5 bases and J dropped 1; count of bases not matched to a gene: 10. Germline V CDR1 and CDR2: SGHTA, FQGTGA. The CDR3 DNA reads TGTGCCAGCAGCACCCACCCGGGACAGCGGAACACTGAAGCTTTCTTT. It is translated as CASSTHPGQRNTEAFF.

This clonotype was recorded many times. The gene calls are TRBV5-1 and TRBJ1-2; a weak D match, TRBD1 (6 bases). CDR1 is SGHRS, CDR2 YFSETQ, per germline. This CDR3 is 13 amino acids long. V was shortened by 4 bases and J by 1 base, with 8 bases between the two germline ends. CDR3 region: CASSRDINYGYTF. The CDR3 DNA reads as TGCGCCAGCAGCCGGGACATTAACTATGGCTACACCTTC.

In this sample, this clonotype turned up many times. The chain uses TRBV27 and TRBJ2-7; tentative D call: TRBD2 (5 bases). This CDR3 has 15 residues. From germline, CDR1 is MNHEY and CDR2 SMNVEV (reference sequence). Trimming left V 8 bases short and J 0 bases short, with 17 bases between. The CDR3 spells CASASYRGSSYEQYF. CDR3 nucleotides: TGTGCCAGCGCCTCATATCGTGGGAGCTCCTACGAGCAGTACTTC.

The chain links TRBV7-2 to TRBJ2-7, with 14 bases identical to TRBD2. J was trimmed by 7 bases and V by 0 bases; bases with no gene match: 17. The CDR3 totals 20 residues. Germline-derived CDR1 and CDR2 are SGHTA and FQGNSA. The CDR3 sequence is CASSLARLAGGPAVWEEQYF. The CDR3 DNA reads as TGTGCCAGCAGCTTAGCCAGACTAGCGGGAGGGCCGGCCGTCTGGGAGGAGCAGTACTTC.

V and J are TRBV5-6 and TRBJ1-5, with D unresolved. The V end lost 3 bases, the J end lost 5 bases, and 6 bases lay between the germline ends. The CDR3 has 12 amino acids. From germline, CDR1 is SGHDT and CDR2 YYEEEE. CDR3 coding DNA: TGTGCCAGCAGCTCAAACCATCAGCCCCAGCATTTT. This encodes CASSSNHQPQHF.

The chain employs TRBV24-1 and TRBJ2-2; 12 bases fit TRBD2. V shed 4 bases, J shed 3 bases, and the junction held 5 bases outside the gene matches. Germline values: CDR1 KGHDR, CDR2 SFDVKD. This CDR3 is 17 amino acids long. CDR3 loop: CATSDTSGRTDTGELFF. The CDR3 coding sequence is TGTGCCACCAGTGACACTAGCGGGAGGACGGACACCGGGGAGCTGTTTTTT.

V gene TRBV5-5 combines with J gene TRBJ2-6; 9 bases are a match to TRBD2. The germline CDR1 and CDR2 sequences are SGHKS and YYEKEE (reference sequence). With V trimmed by 0 bases and J by 2 bases, 9 bases remained unmatched. This CDR3 spans 19 amino acids. CDR3 DNA sequence: TGTGCCAGCAGCTTGGGACTCCAGCGGGGGGCCACTGGGGCCAACGTCCTGACTTTC. This codes for CASSLGLQRGATGANVLTF.

This chain links TRBV7-9 with TRBJ2-7; 7 bases are shared with TRBD2. The CDR3 totals 16 residues. With 2 bases clipped from V and 2 bases from J, the junction kept 9 bases outside the gene matches. Germline loops: CDR1 SEHNR, CDR2 FQNEAQ (reference sequence). The CDR3 region has the DNA TGTGCCAGCAGCTTACCCTTCGGGACTAAGACCTACGAGCAGTACTTC. Translated: CASSLPFGTKTYEQYF.

A remark on this clonotype: Since a much larger clone is just one base distant, this may be a read error. V and J are TRBV2 and TRBJ2-7; maybe TRBD1 (5 bases). The germline V gene encodes CDR1 SNHLY and CDR2 FYNNEI. CDR3 length: 13 residues. V dropped 8 bases and J dropped 9 bases, with 20 bases sitting between them. The CDR3 sequence: CASAGRTVHGQYF. The DNA of the CDR3 is TGTGCCAGCGCAGGGCGCACAGTCCACGGGCAGTACTTC.

The chain has TRBV11-2 and TRBJ2-1; D not resolved. Per germline, CDR1 SGHAT and CDR2 FQNNGV. Deletions cut 4 bases from V and 0 bases from J, with 16 bases between. The CDR3 runs 17 residues. CDR3 in DNA: TGTGCCAGCAGCTACCAAGCCGCTGAGCGCTCCTACAATGAGCAGTTCTTC. Translated, it gives CASSYQAAERSYNEQFF.

This chain joins TRBV5-5 and TRBJ1-1; TRBD1 might be the D (5 bases). Germline V CDR1 and CDR2: SGHKS, YYEKEE (reference sequence). The CDR3 extends over 15 amino acids. V gave up 1 base and J gave up 5 bases, with 15 bases separating them. The CDR3, as DNA: TGTGCCAGCAGCTTGTGGGGCGGGATTGGGACTGAAGCTTTCTTT. Translated, it gives CASSLWGGIGTEAFF. Supplemented by reference TRBV5-5 and TRBJ1-1, the full variable domain reads DAGVTQSPTHLIKTRGQQVTLRCSPISGHKSVSWYQQVLGQGPQFIFQYYEKEERGRGNFPDRFSARQFPNYSSELNVNALLLGDSALYLCASSLWGGIGTEAFFGQGTRLTVV.

The chain links TRBV29-1 to TRBJ2-1; D unclear. The CDR3 is 14 amino acids. Germline CDR1 reads SQVTM; CDR2 reads ANQGSEA. The ends were cut back, 1 base at V and 5 bases at J, with 12 bases in the middle. The CDR3 DNA reads as TGCAGCGTTGAAGCGCATGTGGCCCACAATGAGCAGTTCTTC. The encoded protein is CSVEAHVAHNEQFF.

At least ten counts were recorded for this clonotype. The V call is TRBV5-1, the J call TRBJ1-1; TRBD1 matches at 8 bases. Germline loops: CDR1 SGHRS, CDR2 YFSETQ. Trimming cost V 4 bases and J 0 bases; bases outside gene matches: 8. The CDR3 runs 16 residues. CDR3 coding DNA: TGCGCCAGCAGCCCCCACCCGGGACAGGTGAACACTGAAGCTTTCTTT. Protein: CASSPHPGQVNTEAFF.

The chain uses TRBV28 and TRBJ2-5; no definite D call. Deletions cut 2 bases from V and 4 bases from J, with 17 bases between. Germline V gene data show CDR1 as MDHEN and CDR2 as SYDVKM. The CDR3 is 16 residues long. As DNA, the CDR3 is TGTGCCAGCAGTTTAGGGCCGAGTTTACCCCCAGAGACCCAGTACTTC. Translated, it gives CASSLGPSLPPETQYF.

The rearrangement links TRBV30 to TRBJ1-2; D is ambiguous. Trimming took off 1 base at V and 3 bases at J, with 6 bases between the two ends. The length of the CDR3 is 12 residues. Germline V gene lookup returns CDR1 GTSNPN and CDR2 SVGIG (reference sequence). CDR3 coding DNA: TGTGCCTGGAGTGACCCGTACTATGGCTACACCTTC. The encoded protein is CAWSDPYYGYTF.

V and J are TRBV29-1 and TRBJ2-7; 9 positions match TRBD2. The trim removed 0 bases at V and 5 bases at J, leaving 8 bases unmatched. CDR1 and CDR2 from the germline V gene are SQVTM and ANQGSEA. CDR3 length equals 15 residues. CDR3 amino acids: CSVEDFIAGVDEQYF. The CDR3 DNA is TGCAGCGTTGAAGACTTTATAGCGGGAGTAGACGAGCAGTACTTC.

The chain combines TRBV12-3 or TRBV12-4 with TRBJ1-1; 8 nucleotides line up with TRBD1. V shed 10 bases, J shed 3 bases, and the junction held 7 bases outside the gene matches. CDR3 length equals 13 residues. The CDR3 nucleotides are TGTGCCACCAAGGACAGGGTTTACACTGAAGCTTTCTTT. Its translation is CATKDRVYTEAFF.

The CDR3 region is CASSSLGGVTEAFF. Written as DNA, the CDR3 is TGTGCCAGCAGCTCCCTTGGGGGGGTTACTGAAGCTTTCTTT. The rearrangement links TRBV25-1 to TRBJ1-1; D is perhaps TRBD1 (5 bases). V lost 6 bases to trimming and J lost 5 bases, with 16 bases between them. Germline CDR1 and CDR2: MGHDK and SYGVNS. The CDR3 covers 14 residues.

The rearrangement uses TRBV7-2 and TRBJ2-3, with TRBD2 matching over 11 bases. The CDR3 runs to 16 residues. Germline V gene sequence: CDR1 SGHTA, CDR2 FQGNSA. With 1 base clipped from V and 2 bases from J, the junction kept 2 bases outside the gene matches. CDR3 sequence reads: CASSLGLAGHTDTQYF. CDR3 nucleotide sequence: TGTGCCAGCAGCTTAGGACTAGCGGGACACACAGATACGCAGTATTTT.